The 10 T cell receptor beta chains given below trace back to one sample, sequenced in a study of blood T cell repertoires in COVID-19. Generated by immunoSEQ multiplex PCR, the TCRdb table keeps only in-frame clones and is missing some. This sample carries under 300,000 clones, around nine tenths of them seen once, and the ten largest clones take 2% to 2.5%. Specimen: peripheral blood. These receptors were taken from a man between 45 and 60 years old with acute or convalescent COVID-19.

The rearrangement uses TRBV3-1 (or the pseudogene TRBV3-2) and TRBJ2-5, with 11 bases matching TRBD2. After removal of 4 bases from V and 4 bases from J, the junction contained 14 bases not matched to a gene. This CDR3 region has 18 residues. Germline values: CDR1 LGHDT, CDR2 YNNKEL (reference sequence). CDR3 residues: CASSLPQGSSGGGETQYF. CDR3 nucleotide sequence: TGTGCCAGCAGCCTACCACAAGGGAGTAGCGGGGGGGGAGAGACCCAGTACTTC.

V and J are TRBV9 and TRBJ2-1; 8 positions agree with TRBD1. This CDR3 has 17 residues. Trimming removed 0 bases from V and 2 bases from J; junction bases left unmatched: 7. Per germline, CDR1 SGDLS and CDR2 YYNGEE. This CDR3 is CASSVGVTGEAYNEQFF. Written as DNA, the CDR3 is TGTGCCAGCAGCGTAGGGGTGACAGGGGAAGCCTACAATGAGCAGTTCTTC.

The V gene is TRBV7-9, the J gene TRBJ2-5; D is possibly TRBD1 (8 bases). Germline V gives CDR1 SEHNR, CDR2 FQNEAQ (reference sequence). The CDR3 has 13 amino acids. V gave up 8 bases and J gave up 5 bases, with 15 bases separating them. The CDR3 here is CASGNRGGETQYF. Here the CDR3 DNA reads TGTGCCAGCGGCAACAGGGGGGGGGAGACCCAGTACTTC. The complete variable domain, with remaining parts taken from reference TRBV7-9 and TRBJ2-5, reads DTGVSQNPRHKITKRGQNVTFRCDPISEHNRLYWYRQTLGQGPEFLTYFQNEAQLEKSRLLSDRFSAERPKGSFSTLEIQRTEQGDSAMYLCASGNRGGETQYFGPGTRLLVL.

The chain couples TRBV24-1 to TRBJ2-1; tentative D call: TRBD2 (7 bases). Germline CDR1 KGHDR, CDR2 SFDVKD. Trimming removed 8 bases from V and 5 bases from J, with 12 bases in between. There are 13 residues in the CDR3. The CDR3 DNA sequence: TGTGCCACCAACGGGGGGCTGGACAATGAGCAGTTCTTC. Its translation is CATNGGLDNEQFF.

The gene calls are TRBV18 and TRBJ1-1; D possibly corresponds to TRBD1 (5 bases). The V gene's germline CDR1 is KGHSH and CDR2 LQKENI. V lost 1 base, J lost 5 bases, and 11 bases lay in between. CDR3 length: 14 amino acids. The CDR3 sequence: CASSPQGIGTEAFF. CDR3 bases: TGTGCCAGCTCACCACAGGGGATAGGAACTGAAGCTTTCTTT.

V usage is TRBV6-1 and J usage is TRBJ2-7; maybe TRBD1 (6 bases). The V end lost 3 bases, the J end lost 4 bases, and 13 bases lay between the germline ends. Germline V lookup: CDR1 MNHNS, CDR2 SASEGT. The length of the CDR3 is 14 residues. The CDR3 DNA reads TGTGCCAGCAGTGACAGGGGTGGACAGTACGAGCAGTACTTC. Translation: CASSDRGGQYEQYF.

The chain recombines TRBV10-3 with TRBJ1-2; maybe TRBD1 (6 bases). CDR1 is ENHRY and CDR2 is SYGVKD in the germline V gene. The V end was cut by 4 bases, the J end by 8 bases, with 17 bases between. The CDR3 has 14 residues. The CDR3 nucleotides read TGTGCCATCAGTGCGGGTGAAGGGACAAGCGGCTACACCTTC. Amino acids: CAISAGEGTSGYTF.

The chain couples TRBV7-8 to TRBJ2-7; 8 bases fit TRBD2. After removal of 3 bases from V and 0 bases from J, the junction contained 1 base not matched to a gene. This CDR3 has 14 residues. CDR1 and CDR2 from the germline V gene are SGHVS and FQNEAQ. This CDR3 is CASSFGTSSYEQYF. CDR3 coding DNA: TGTGCCAGCAGCTTCGGGACTAGCTCCTACGAGCAGTACTTC. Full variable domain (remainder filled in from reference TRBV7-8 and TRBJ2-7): GAGVSQSPRYKVAKRGQDVALRCDPISGHVSLFWYQQALGQGPEFLTYFQNEAQLDKSGLPSDRFFAERPEGSVSTLKIQRTQQEDSAVYLCASSFGTSSYEQYFGPGTRLTVT.

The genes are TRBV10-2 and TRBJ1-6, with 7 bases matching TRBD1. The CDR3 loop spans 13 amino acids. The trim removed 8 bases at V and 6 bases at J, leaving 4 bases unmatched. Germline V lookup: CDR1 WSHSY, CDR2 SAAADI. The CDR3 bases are TGCGCCAGCTCCGACAGGGTTAATTCACCCCTCCACTTT. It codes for CASSDRVNSPLHF.

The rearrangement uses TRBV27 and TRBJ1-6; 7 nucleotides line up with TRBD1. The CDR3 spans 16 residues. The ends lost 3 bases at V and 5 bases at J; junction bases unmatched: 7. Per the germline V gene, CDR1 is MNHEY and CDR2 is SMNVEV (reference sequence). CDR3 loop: CASSLGWGTDNSPLHF. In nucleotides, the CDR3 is TGTGCCAGCAGTTTGGGATGGGGGACAGATAATTCACCCCTCCACTTT.